This entry features one T cell receptor beta chain sequence. Its antigen is not identified. The V gene's germline CDR1 is SGDLS and CDR2 YYNGEE. V was pared by 0 bases and J by 7 bases, with 10 bases between. The CDR3 has 14 residues. TCRdb redid the calling of the reads with MiXCR, one entry per CDR3 protein. The sample yields approximately 500,000 distinct CDR3 sequences, 10% to 12% seen once. The entry originates in a study of T cell repertoires in cytomegalovirus infection. Study background: From public TCR beta signatures came an indication of both CMV infection and matching HLA type. Study-wide findings and caveats: People with CMV and the relevant HLA were identified by cumulative public TCR beta family frequency. The study found HLA-C-restricted CMV-specific TCR beta clonotypes dominating the ex vivo response.

The sample consisted of PBMCs. The V and J genes are TRBV9 and TRBJ2-2; no firm D call. The clonotype comes from a human donor in good health (CMV status not recorded). Some clones in this sample may be carry-over from other donors' samples. CDR3 coding DNA: TGTGCCAGCAGCGTAGGGGCCCAAGGCGGGGAGCTGTTTTTT. Translating it yields CASSVGAQGGELFF.